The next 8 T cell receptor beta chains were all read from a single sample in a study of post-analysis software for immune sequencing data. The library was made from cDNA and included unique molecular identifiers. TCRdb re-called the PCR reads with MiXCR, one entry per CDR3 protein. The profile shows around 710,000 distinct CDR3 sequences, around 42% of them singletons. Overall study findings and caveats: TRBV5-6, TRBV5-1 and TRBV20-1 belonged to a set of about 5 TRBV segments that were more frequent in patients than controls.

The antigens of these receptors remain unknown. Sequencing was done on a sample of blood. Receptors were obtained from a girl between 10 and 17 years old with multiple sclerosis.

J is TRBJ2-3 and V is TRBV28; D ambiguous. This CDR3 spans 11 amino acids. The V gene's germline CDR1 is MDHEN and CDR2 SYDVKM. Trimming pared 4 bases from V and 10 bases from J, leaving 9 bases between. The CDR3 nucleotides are TGTGCCAGCAGTTCCGGATGGGCGCAGTATTTT. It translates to CASSSGWAQYF.

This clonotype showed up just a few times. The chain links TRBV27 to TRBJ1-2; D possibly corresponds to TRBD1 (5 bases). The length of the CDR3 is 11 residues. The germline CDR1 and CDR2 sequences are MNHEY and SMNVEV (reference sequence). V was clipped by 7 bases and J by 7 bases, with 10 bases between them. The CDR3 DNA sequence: TGTGCCAGCACGGGGGTGAGTGGCTACACCTTC. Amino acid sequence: CASTGVSGYTF.

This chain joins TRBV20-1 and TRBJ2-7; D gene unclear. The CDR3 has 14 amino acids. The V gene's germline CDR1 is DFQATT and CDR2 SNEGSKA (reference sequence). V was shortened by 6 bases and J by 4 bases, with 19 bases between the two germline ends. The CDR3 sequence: CSANQIGQEYEQYF. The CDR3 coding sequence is TGCAGTGCAAACCAGATAGGGCAGGAATACGAGCAGTACTTC.

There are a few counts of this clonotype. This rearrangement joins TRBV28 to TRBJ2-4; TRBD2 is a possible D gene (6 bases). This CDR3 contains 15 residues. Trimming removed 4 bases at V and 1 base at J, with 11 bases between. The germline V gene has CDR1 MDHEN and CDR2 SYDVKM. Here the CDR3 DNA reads TGTGCCAGCAGTTCCCCCCGGGGGGCCAAAAACATTCAGTACTTC. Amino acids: CASSSPRGAKNIQYF.

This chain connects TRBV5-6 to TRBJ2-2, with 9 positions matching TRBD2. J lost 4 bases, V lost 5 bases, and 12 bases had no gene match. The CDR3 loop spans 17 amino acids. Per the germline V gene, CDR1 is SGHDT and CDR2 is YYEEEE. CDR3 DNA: TGTGCCAGCAGTCGGGCCCCTAGCGGGAAGGGCACCGGGGAGCTGTTTTTT. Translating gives CASSRAPSGKGTGELFF. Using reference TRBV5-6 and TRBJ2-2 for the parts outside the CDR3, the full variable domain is DAGVTQSPTHLIKTRGQQVTLRCSPKSGHDTVSWYQQALGQGPQFIFQYYEEEERQRGNFPDRFSGHQFPNYSSELNVNALLLGDSALYLCASSRAPSGKGTGELFFGEGSRLTVL.

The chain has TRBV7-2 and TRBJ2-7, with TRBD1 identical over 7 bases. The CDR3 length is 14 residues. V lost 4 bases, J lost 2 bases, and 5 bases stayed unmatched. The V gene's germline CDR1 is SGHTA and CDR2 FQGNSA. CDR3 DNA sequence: TGTGCCAGCAGCTCGCGACAGGGCACCTACGAGCAGTACTTC. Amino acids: CASSSRQGTYEQYF.

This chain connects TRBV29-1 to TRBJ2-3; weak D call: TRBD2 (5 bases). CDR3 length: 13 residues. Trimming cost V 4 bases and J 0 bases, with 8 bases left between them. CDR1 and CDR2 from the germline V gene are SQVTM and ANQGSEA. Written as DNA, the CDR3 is TGCAGCGTTGGAAGCGGTAGCACAGATACGCAGTATTTT. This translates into CSVGSGSTDTQYF.

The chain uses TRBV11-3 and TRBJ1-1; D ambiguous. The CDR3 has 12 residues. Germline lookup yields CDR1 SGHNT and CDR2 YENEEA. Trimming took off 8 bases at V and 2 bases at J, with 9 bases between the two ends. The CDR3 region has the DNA TGTGCCAGCCAAATGGGAAACACTGAAGCTTTCTTT. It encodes CASQMGNTEAFF.